This note documents a single T cell receptor (beta chain) sequence. TCRdb keeps only in-frame clones here, not all; method: immunoSEQ multiplex PCR. The sample lists tens of thousands of clones, about 91% occurring once. The source of the sample is a study of T cells in localized non-small cell lung cancer. The receptor's source is a female donor over 55 with stage II lung adenocarcinoma. The sequences come from peripheral blood mononuclear cells, collected before any cancer treatment.

CDR3 DNA sequence: TGTGCCAGCTCACGACAGCAAGAGACCCAGTACTTC. This sequence encodes CASSRQQETQYF. V gene TRBV18 combines with J gene TRBJ2-5, with D tentatively TRBD1 (5 bases). This CDR3 comprises 12 residues. V lost 4 bases to trimming and J lost 2 bases, with 5 bases between them. Germline V gene data show CDR1 as KGHSH and CDR2 as LQKENI. Filled out from reference TRBV18 and TRBJ2-5, the complete variable domain reads NAGVMQNPRHLVRRRGQEARLRCSPMKGHSHVYWYRQLPEEGLKFMVYLQKENIIDESGMPKERFSAEFPKEGPSILRIQQVVRGDSAAYFCASSRQQETQYFGPGTRLLVL.